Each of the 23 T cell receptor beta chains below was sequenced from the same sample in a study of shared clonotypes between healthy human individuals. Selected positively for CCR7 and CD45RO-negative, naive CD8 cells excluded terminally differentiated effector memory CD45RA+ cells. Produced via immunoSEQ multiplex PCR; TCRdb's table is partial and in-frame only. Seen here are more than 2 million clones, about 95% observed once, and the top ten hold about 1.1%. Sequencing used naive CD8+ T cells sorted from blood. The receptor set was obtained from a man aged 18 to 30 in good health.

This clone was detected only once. The chain's CDR3 is CASSLIAGSPEETQYF. The CDR3 coding sequence is TGCGCCAGCAGCTTGATAGCGGGGTCTCCCGAAGAGACCCAGTACTTC. The rearrangement joins TRBV5-1 to TRBJ2-5, with 8 bases identical to TRBD2. V shed 1 base and J 3 bases; nucleotides not matched to a gene: 8. Germline CDR1 SGHRS, CDR2 YFSETQ. CDR3 length: 16 amino acids. The full variable domain, its missing parts supplied by reference TRBV5-1 and TRBJ2-5, is KAGVTQTPRYLIKTRGQQVTLSCSPISGHRSVSWYQQTPGQGLQFLFEYFSETQRNKGNFPGRFSGRQFSNSRSEMNVSTLELGDSALYLCASSLIAGSPEETQYFGPGTRLLVL.

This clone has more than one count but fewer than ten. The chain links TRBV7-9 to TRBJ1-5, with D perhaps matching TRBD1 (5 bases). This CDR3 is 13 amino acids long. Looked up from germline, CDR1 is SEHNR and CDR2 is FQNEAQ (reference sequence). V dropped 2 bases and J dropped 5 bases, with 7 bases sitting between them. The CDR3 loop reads CASSLWGDQPQHF. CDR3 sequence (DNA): TGTGCCAGCAGCTTATGGGGGGATCAGCCCCAGCATTTT.

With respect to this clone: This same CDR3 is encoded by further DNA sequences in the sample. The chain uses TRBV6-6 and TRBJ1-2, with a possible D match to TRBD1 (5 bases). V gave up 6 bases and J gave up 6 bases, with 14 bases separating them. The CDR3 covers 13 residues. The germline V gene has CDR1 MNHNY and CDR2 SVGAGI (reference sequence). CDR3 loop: CASSLQGVDGYTF. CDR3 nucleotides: TGTGCCAGCAGCCTTCAGGGTGTCGATGGCTACACCTTC.

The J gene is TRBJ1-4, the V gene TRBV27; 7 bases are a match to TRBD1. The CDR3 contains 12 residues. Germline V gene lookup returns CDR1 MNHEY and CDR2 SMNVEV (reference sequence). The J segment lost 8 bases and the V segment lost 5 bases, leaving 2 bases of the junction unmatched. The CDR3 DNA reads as TGTGCCAGCAGTCTACAGGGGGAAAAACTGTTTTTT. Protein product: CASSLQGEKLFF. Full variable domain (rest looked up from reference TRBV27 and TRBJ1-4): EAQVTQNPRYLITVTGKKLTVTCSQNMNHEYMSWYRQDPGLGLRQIYYSMNVEVTDKGDVPEGYKVSRKEKRNFPLILESPSPNQTSLYFCASSLQGEKLFFGSGTQLSVL.

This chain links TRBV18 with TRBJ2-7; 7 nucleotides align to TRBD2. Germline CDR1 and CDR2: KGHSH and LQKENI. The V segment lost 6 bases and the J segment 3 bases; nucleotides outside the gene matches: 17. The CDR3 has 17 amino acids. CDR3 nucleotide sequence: TGTGCCAGCTCGCATACTAGCGCCGACCAACACCTCTACGAGCAGTACTTC. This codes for CASSHTSADQHLYEQYF. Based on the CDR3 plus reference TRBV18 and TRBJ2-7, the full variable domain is NAGVMQNPRHLVRRRGQEARLRCSPMKGHSHVYWYRQLPEEGLKFMVYLQKENIIDESGMPKERFSAEFPKEGPSILRIQQVVRGDSAAYFCASSHTSADQHLYEQYFGPGTRLTVT.

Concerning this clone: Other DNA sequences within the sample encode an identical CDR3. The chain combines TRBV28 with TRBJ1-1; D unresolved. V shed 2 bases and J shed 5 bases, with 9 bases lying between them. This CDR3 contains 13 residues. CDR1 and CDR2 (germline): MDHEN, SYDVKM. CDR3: CASSLRGVTEAFF. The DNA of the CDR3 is TGTGCCAGCAGTTTACGGGGAGTGACTGAAGCTTTCTTT.

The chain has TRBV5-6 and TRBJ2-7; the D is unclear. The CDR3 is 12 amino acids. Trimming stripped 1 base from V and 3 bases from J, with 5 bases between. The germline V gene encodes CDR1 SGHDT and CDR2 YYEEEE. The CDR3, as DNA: TGTGCCAGCAGCTTGTTCGTCTACGAGCAGTACTTC. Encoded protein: CASSLFVYEQYF.

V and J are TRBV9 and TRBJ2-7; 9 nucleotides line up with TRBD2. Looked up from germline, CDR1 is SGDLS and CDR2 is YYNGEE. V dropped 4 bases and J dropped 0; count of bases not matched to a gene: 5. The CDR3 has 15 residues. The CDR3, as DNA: TGTGCCAGCAGCTCTAGCGGGGACAGCTCCTACGAGCAGTACTTC. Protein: CASSSSGDSSYEQYF.

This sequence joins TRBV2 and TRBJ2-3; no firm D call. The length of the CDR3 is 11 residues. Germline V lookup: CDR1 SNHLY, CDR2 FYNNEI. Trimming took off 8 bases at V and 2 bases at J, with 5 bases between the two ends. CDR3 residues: CASHTTDTQYF. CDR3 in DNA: TGTGCCAGCCACACCACAGATACGCAGTATTTT.

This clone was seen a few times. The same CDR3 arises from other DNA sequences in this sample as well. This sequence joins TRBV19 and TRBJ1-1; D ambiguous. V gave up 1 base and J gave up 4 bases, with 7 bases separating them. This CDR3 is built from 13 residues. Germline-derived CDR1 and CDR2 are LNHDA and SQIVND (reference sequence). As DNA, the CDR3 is TGTGCCAGTAGTATAGGTGGGGTCACTGAAGCTTTCTTT. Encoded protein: CASSIGGVTEAFF.

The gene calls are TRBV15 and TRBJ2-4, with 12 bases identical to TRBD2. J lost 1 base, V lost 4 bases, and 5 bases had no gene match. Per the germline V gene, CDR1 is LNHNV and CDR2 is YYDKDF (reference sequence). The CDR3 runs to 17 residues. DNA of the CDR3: TGTGCCACCAGCACTGTCACTAGCGGGGGGGCCAAAAACATTCAGTACTTC. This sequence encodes CATSTVTSGGAKNIQYF.

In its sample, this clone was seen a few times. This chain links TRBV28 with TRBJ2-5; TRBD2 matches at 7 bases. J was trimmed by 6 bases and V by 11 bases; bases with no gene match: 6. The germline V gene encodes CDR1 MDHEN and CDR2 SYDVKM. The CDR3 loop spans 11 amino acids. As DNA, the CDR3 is TGTGCCGCAGGACTAGATCAGACCCAGTACTTC. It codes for CAAGLDQTQYF.

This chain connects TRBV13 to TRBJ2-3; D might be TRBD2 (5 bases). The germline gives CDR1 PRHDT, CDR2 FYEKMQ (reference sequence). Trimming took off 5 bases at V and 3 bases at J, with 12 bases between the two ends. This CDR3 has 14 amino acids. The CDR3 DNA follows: TGTGCCAGCAGCCCTTTAGGAGGTACAGATACGCAGTATTTT. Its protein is CASSPLGGTDTQYF.

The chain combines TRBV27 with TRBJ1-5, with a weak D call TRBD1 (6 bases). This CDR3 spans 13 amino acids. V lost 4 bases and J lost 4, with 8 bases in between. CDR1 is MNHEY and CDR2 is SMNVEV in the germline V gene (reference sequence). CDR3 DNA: TGTGCCAGCAGTTGGACAGAAAATCAGCCCCAGCATTTT. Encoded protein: CASSWTENQPQHF.

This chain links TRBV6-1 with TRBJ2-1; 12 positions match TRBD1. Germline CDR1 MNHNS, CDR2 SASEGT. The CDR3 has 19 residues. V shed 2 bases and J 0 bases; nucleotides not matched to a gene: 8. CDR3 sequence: CASSETGQGATSSYNEQFF. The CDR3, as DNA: TGTGCCAGCAGTGAAACGGGACAGGGGGCCACTAGCTCCTACAATGAGCAGTTCTTC.

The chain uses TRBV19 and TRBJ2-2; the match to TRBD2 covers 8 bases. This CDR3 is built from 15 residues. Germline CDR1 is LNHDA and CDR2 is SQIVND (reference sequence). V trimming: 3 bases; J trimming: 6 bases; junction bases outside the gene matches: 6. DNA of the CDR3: TGTGCCAGTAGTATCAAGACTAGCGTGGCCGGGGAGCTGTTTTTT. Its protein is CASSIKTSVAGELFF.

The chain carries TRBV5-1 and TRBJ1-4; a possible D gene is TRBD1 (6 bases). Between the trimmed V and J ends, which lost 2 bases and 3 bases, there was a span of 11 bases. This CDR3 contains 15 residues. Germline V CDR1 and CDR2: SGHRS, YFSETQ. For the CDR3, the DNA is TGCGCCAGCAGCTTTATGACAGGCCCTAATGAAAAACTGTTTTTT. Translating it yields CASSFMTGPNEKLFF.

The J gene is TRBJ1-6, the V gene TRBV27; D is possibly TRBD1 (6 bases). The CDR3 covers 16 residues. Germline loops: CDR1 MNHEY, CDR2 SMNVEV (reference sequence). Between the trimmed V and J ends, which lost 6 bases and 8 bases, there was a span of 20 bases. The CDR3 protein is CASRRDIDIADSPLHF. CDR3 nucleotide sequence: TGTGCCAGCAGACGGGACATCGACATAGCGGATTCACCCCTCCACTTT.

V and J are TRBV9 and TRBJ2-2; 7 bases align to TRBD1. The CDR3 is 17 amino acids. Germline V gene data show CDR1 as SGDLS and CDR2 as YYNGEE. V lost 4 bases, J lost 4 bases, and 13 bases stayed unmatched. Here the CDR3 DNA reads TGTGCCAGCAGCCACGTATCCGAGACAGGGCGCACCGGGGAGCTGTTTTTT. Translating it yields CASSHVSETGRTGELFF. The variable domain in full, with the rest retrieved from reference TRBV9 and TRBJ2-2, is DSGVTQTPKHLITATGQRVTLRCSPRSGDLSVYWYQQSLDQGLQFLIQYYNGEERAKGNILERFSAQQFPDLHSELNLSSLELGDSALYFCASSHVSETGRTGELFFGEGSRLTVL.

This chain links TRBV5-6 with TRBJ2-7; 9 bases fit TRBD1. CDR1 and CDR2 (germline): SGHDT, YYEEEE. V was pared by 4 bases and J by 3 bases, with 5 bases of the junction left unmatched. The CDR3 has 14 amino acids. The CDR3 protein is CASSAGTGFYEQYF. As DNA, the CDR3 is TGTGCCAGCAGCGCCGGGACAGGGTTCTACGAGCAGTACTTC.

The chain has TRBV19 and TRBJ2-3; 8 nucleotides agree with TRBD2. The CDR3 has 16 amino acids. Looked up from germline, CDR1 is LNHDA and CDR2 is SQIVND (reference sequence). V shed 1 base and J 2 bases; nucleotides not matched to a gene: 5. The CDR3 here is CASSIVGGGTTDTQYF. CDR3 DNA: TGTGCCAGTAGTATAGTAGGCGGGGGGACCACAGATACGCAGTATTTT.

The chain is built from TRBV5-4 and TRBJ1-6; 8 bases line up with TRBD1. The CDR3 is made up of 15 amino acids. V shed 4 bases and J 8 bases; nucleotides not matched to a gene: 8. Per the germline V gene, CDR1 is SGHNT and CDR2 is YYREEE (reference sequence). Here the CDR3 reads CASSPGQGYDSPLHF. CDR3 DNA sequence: TGTGCCAGCAGCCCCGGACAGGGATATGATTCACCCCTCCACTTT.

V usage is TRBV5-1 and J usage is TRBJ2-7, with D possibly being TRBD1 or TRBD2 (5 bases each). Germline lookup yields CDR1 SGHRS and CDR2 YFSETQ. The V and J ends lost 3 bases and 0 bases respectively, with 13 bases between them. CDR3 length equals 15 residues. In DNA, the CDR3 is TGCGCCAGCAGCTCCTCCGAGGGGAGCTCCTACGAGCAGTACTTC. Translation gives CASSSSEGSSYEQYF.